The following is a TCR beta chain sequence with its context. Its target is unknown. The V and J ends lost 0 bases and 7 bases respectively, with 10 bases between them. The length of the CDR3 is 14 residues. Germline CDR1 is SGDLS and CDR2 is YYNGEE. This entry belongs to a study of OX40 agonist ivuxolimab in advanced cancers. The overall study: The group had a mean age of about 65 years, ranged from about 23 to 85, and was 80% to 85% male. Three patients responded partially, comprising one with hepatocellular carcinoma and two with cutaneous melanoma. Study-level findings and limits: Doses of 0.1 to 3.0 mg/kg were accompanied by clonal expansion of CD4+ and CD8+ blood T cells by week 6. On average, CD8+ T cells showed a greater number of expanded clones than CD4+.

Measured with immunoSEQ multiplex PCR; TCRdb has only the in-frame clones, and not every one. Of 75,000 to 95,000 clones in the sample, 84% were seen once. The starting material was CD4+ or CD8+ T cells sorted from blood, obtained in a trial of the OX40 agonist ivuxolimab. This TCR was recovered from an adult with an advanced solid tumor such as melanoma, head and neck, liver or kidney cancer. The chain recombines TRBV9 with TRBJ2-2, with D tentatively TRBD1 or TRBD2 (6 bases each). CDR3 residues: CASSVVQGGGELFF. CDR3 in DNA: TGTGCCAGCAGCGTAGTACAGGGAGGCGGGGAGCTGTTTTTT.